This T cell receptor beta chain was sequenced during a study of siplizumab effects on memory and regulatory T cells. Concerning this clone itself: The antigen is not known.

Profiled with immunoSEQ multiplex PCR; TCRdb holds only in-frame clones, not every one. The sample has about 87,000 clones, 90% seen once. Study-wide results and limits: Sequences below about 10^-5 frequency were poorly captured, limiting mapping of alloreactive clones.

The receptor was derived from a human donor in good health. Sequencing input: CD4+ T cells sorted from blood.

The chain's CDR3 is CSAMTGGAGYGYTF. Here the CDR3 DNA reads TGCAGCGCAATGACAGGGGGCGCGGGTTATGGCTACACCTTC. The chain combines TRBV29-1 with TRBJ1-2; 10 bases fit TRBD1. There are 14 residues in the CDR3. Trimming took 7 bases from V and 5 from J; bases not matched to a gene: 10. Germline V gene data show CDR1 as SQVTM and CDR2 as ANQGSEA.